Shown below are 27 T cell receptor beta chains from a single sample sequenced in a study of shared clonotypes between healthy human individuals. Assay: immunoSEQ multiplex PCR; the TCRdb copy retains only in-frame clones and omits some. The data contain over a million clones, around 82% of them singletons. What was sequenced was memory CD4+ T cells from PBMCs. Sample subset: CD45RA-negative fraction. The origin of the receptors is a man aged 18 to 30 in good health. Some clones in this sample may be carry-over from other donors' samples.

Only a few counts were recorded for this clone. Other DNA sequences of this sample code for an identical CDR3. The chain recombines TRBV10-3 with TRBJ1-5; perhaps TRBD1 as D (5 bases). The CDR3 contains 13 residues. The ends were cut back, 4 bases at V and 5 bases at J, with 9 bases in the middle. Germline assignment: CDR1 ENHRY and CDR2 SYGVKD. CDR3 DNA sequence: TGTGCCATCAGTGGCGACAGAGATCAGCCCCAGCATTTT. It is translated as CAISGDRDQPQHF.

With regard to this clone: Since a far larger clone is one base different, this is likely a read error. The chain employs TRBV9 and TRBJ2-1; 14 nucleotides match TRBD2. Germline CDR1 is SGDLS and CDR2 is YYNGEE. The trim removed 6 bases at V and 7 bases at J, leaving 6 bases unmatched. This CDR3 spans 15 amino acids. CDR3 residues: CASTPTSGRANEQFF. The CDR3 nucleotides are TGTGCCAGCACCCCGACTAGCGGGAGGGCAAATGAGCAGTTCTTC.

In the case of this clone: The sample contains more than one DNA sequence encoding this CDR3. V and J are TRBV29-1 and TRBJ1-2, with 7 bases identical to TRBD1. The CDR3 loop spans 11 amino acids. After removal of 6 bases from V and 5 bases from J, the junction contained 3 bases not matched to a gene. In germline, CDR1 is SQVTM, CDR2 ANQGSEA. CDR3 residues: CSVGQDYGYTF. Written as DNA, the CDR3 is TGCAGCGTCGGACAGGATTATGGCTACACCTTC.

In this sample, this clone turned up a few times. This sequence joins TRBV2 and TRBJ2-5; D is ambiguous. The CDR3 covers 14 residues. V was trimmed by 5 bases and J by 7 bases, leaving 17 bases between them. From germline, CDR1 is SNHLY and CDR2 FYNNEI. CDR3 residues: CASSPSSVWGTQYF. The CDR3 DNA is TGTGCCAGCAGTCCTTCTTCGGTCTGGGGGACCCAGTACTTC.

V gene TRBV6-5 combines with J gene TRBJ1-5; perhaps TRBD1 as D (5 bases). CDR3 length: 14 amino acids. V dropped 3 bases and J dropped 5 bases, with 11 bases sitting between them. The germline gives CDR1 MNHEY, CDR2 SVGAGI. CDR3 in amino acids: CASSYLGPHQPQHF. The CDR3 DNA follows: TGTGCCAGCAGTTATTTGGGACCGCATCAGCCCCAGCATTTT.

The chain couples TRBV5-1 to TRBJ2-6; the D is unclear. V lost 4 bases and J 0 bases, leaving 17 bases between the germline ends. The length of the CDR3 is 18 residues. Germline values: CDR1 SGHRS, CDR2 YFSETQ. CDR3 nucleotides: TGCGCCAGCAGCCTCCTGCGTGGACCGCACTCTGGGGCCAACGTCCTGACTTTC. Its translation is CASSLLRGPHSGANVLTF.

The CDR3 sequence is CASSVGLHYEQYF. CDR3 bases: TGTGCCAGCAGCGTCGGACTGCACTACGAGCAGTACTTC. The genes are TRBV9 and TRBJ2-7, with D perhaps TRBD2 (5 bases). Per the germline V gene, CDR1 is SGDLS and CDR2 is YYNGEE. The CDR3 runs to 13 residues. Trimming removed 2 bases from V and 3 bases from J, with 9 bases in between. Based on the CDR3 plus reference TRBV9 and TRBJ2-7, the full variable domain is DSGVTQTPKHLITATGQRVTLRCSPRSGDLSVYWYQQSLDQGLQFLIQYYNGEERAKGNILERFSAQQFPDLHSELNLSSLELGDSALYFCASSVGLHYEQYFGPGTRLTVT.

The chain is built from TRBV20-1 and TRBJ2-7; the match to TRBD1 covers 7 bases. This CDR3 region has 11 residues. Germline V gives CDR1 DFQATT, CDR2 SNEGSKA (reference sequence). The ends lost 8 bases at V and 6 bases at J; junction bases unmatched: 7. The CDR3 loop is CSKRGLGEQYF. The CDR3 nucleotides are TGCAGTAAAAGGGGGCTAGGCGAGCAGTACTTC.

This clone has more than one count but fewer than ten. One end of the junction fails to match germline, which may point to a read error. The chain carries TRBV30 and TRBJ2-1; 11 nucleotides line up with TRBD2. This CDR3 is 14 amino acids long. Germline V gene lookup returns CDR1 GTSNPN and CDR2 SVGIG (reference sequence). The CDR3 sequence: CAWSVSGSGRAAIF. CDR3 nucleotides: TGTGCCTGGAGTGTATCGGGTAGCGGGAGGGCCGCGATCTTC.

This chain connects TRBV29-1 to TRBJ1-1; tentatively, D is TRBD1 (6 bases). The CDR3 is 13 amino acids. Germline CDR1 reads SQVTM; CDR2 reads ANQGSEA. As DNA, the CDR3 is TGCAACTATGAGTCGGGGGCAGGCACTGAAGCTTTCTTT. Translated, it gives CNYESGAGTEAFF.

In DNA form, the CDR3 reads TGTGCCACCAGCAGAGATAGCGGGAGTAGGGACGAGCAGTACTTC. Its translation: CATSRDSGSRDEQYF. The chain uses TRBV15 and TRBJ2-7; TRBD2 matches 9 bases. The germline gives CDR1 LNHNV, CDR2 YYDKDF (reference sequence). Trimming at V came to 0 bases and at J to 5 bases, leaving 5 bases not matched to a gene. This CDR3 comprises 15 residues.

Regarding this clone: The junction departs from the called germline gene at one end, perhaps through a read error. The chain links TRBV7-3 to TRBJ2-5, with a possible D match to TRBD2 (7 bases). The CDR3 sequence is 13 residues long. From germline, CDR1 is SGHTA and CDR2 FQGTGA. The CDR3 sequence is CASSLRGGETQYF. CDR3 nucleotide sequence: TGTGCTAGCAGCTTAAGGGGGGGTGAGACCCAGTACTTC.

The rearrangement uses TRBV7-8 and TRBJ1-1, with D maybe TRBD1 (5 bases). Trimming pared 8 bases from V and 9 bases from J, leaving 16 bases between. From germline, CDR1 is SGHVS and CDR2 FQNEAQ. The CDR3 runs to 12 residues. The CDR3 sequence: CASRRRGGKAFF. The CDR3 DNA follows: TGTGCCAGCCGCAGGCGGGGGGGGAAAGCTTTCTTT.

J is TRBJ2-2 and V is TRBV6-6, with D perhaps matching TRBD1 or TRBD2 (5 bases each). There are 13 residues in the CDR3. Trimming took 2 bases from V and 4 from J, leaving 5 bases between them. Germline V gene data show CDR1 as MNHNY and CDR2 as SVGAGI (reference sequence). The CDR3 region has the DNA TGTGCCAGCAGTTACGGGACCACCGGGGAGCTGTTTTTT. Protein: CASSYGTTGELFF.

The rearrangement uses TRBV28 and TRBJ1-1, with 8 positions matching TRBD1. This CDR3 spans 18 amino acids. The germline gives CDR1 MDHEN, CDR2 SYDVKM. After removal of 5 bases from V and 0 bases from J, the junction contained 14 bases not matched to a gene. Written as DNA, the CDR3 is TGTGCCAGCAGTGCGGGACAGGCCGCTACCGTCATGAACACTGAAGCTTTCTTT. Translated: CASSAGQAATVMNTEAFF. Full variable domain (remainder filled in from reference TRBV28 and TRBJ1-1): DVKVTQSSRYLVKRTGEKVFLECVQDMDHENMFWYRQDPGLGLRLIYFSYDVKMKEKGDIPEGYSVSREKKERFSLILESASTNQTSMYLCASSAGQAATVMNTEAFFGQGTRLTVV.

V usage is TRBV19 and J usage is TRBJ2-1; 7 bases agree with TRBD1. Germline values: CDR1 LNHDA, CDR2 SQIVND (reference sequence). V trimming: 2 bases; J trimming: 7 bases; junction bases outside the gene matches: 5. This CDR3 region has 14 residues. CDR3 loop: CASSIIDRENEQFF. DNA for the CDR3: TGTGCCAGTAGTATAATCGACAGGGAGAATGAGCAGTTCTTC.

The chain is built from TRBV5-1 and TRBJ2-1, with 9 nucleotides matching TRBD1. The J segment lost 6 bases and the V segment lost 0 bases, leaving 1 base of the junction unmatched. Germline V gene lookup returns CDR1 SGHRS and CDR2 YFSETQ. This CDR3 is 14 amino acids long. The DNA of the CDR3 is TGCGCCAGCAGCTTGGGGACAGGGGTCAATGAGCAGTTCTTC. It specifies CASSLGTGVNEQFF.

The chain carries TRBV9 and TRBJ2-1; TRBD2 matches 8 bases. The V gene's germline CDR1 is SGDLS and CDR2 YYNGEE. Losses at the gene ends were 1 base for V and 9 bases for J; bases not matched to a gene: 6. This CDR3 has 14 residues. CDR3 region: CASSVLSGSREQFF. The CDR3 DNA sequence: TGTGCCAGCAGCGTACTGAGCGGGAGCCGTGAGCAGTTCTTC.

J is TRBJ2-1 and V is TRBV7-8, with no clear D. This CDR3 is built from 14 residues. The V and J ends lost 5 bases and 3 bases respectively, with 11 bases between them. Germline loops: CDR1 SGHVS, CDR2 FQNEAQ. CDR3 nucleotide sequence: TGTGCCAGCAGCCCCGCCCTTCTCTACAATGAGCAGTTCTTC. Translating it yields CASSPALLYNEQFF.

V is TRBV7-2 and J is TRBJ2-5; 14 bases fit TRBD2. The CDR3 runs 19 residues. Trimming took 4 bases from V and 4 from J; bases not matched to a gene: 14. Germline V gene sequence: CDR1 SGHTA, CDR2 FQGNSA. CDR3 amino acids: CASSSGLAGGPGLGETQYF. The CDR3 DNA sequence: TGTGCCAGCAGCTCCGGACTAGCGGGAGGTCCGGGATTGGGAGAGACCCAGTACTTC.

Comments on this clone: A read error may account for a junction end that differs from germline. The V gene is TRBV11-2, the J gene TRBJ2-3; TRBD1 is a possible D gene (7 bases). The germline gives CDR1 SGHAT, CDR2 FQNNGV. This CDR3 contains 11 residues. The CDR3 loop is CASSLRDSQHF. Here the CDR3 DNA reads TGTGCCAGCAGCTTGCGGGACAGCCAACATTTT.

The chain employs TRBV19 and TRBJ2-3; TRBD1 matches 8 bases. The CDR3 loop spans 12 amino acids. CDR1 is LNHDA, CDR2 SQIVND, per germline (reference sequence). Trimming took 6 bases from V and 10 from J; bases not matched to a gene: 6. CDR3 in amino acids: CASRPGQGPQYF. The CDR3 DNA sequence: TGTGCCAGTAGACCCGGACAGGGTCCGCAGTATTTT.

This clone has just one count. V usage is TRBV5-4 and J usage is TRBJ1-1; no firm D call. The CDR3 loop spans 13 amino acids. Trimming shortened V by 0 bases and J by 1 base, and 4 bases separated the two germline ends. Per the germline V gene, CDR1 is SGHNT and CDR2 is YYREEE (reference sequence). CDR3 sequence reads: CASSLDQNTEAFF. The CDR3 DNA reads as TGTGCCAGCAGCTTGGATCAGAACACTGAAGCTTTCTTT.

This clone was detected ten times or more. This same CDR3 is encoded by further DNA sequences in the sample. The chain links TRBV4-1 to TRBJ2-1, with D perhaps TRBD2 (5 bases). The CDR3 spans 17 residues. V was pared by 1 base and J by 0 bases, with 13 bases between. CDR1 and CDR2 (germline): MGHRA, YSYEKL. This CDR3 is CASSQVDLGLSYNEQFF. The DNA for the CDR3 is TGCGCCAGCAGCCAAGTCGATCTCGGACTCTCCTACAATGAGCAGTTCTTC.

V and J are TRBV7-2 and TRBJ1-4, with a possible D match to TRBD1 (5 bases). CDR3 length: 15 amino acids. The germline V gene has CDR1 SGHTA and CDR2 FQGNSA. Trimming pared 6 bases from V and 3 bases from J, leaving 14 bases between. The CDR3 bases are TGTGCCAGCAGTCCCTACGGGACGCCTAATGAAAAACTGTTTTTT. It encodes CASSPYGTPNEKLFF.

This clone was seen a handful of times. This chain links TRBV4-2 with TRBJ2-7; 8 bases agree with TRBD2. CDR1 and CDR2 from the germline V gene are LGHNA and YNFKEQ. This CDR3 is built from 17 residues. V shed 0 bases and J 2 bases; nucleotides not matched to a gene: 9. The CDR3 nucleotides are TGTGCCAGCAGCCAAGATAGAACCCCTAGCGGGCCCTACGAGCAGTACTTC. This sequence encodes CASSQDRTPSGPYEQYF.

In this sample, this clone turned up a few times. CDR3 sequence (DNA): TGTGCCAGCAGTGAAGCCATAAGTGAAGTACCTGGGGCCAACGTCCTGACTTTC. Amino acid sequence: CASSEAISEVPGANVLTF. The chain employs TRBV2 and TRBJ2-6; D call uncertain. The germline V and J ends were trimmed by 0 bases and 2 bases, with 14 bases remaining between them. Per germline, CDR1 SNHLY and CDR2 FYNNEI. This CDR3 has 18 amino acids.